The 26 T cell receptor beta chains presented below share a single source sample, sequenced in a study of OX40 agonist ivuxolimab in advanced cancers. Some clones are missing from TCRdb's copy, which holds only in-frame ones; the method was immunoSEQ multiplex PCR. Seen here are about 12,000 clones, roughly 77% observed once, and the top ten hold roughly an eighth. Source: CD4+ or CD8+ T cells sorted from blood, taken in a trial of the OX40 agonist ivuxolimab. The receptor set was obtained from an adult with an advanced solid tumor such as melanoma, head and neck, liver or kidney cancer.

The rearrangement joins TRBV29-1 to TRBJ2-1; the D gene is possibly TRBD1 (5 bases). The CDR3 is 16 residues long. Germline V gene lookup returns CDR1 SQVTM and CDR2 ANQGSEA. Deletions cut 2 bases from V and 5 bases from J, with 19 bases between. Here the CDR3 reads CSVERLGSGYNNEQFF. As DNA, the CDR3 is TGCAGCGTTGAAAGGTTGGGGTCAGGGTATAACAATGAGCAGTTCTTC.

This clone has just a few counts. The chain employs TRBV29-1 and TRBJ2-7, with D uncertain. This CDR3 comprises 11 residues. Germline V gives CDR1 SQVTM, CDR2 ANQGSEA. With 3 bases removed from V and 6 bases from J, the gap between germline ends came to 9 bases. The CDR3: CSVDAGFEQYF. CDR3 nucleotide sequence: TGCAGCGTTGATGCTGGATTCGAGCAGTACTTC.

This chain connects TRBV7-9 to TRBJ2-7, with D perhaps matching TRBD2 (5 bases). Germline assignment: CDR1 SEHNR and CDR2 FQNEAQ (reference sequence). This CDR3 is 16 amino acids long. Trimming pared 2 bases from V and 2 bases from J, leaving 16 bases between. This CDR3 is CASSLTPRAPTYEQYF. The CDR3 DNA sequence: TGTGCCAGCAGCTTAACCCCGAGGGCTCCGACCTACGAGCAGTACTTC.

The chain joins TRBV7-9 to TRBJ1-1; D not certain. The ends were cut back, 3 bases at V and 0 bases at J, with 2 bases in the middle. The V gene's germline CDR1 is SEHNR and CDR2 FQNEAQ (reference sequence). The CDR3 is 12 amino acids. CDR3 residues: CASSFMNTEAFF. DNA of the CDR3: TGTGCCAGCAGCTTTATGAACACTGAAGCTTTCTTT. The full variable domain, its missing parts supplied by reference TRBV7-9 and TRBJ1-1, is DTGVSQNPRHKITKRGQNVTFRCDPISEHNRLYWYRQTLGQGPEFLTYFQNEAQLEKSRLLSDRFSAERPKGSFSTLEIQRTEQGDSAMYLCASSFMNTEAFFGQGTRLTVV.

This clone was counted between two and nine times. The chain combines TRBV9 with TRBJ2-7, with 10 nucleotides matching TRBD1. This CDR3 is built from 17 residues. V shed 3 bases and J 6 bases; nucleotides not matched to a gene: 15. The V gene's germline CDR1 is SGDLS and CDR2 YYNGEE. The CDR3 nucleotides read TGTGCCAGCAGCGCGGAGGCCGGGGACAGGGGATGGATCGAGCAGTACTTC. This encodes CASSAEAGDRGWIEQYF.

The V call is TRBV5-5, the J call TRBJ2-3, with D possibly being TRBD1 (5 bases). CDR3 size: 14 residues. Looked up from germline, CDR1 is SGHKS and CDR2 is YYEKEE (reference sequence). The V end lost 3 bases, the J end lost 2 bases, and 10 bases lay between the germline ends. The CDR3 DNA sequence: TGTGCCAGCAGCTGGGATGGGGCCACAGATACGCAGTATTTT. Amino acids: CASSWDGATDTQYF.

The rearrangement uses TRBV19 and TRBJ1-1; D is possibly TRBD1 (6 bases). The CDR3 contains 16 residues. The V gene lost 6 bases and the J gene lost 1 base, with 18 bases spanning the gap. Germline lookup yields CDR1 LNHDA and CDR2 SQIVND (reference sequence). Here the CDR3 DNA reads TGTGCCAGTAGCCCAACAGGGTTCGGTGGGAACACTGAAGCTTTCTTT. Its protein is CASSPTGFGGNTEAFF.

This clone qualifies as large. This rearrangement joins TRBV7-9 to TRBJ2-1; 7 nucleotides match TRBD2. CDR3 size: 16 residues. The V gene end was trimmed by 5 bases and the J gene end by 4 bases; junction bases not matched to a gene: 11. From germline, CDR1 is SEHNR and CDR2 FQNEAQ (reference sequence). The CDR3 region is CASSQWATSRYNEQFF. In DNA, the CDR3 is TGTGCCAGCAGCCAATGGGCGACTAGCCGATACAATGAGCAGTTCTTC. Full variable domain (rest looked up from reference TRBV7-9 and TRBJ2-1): DTGVSQNPRHKITKRGQNVTFRCDPISEHNRLYWYRQTLGQGPEFLTYFQNEAQLEKSRLLSDRFSAERPKGSFSTLEIQRTEQGDSAMYLCASSQWATSRYNEQFFGPGTRLTVL.

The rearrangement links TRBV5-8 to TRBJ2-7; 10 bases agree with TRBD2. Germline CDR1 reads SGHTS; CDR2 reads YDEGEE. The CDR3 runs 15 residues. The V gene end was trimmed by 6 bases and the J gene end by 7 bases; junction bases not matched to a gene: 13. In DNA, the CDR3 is TGTGCCAGCATCGACCTGGGGCTAGCGGGAGTTGAGCAGTACTTC. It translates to CASIDLGLAGVEQYF. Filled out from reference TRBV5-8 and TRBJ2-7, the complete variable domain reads EAGVTQSPTHLIKTRGQQATLRCSPISGHTSVYWYQQALGLGLQFLLWYDEGEERNRGNFPPRFSGRQFPNYSSELNVNALELEDSALYLCASIDLGLAGVEQYFGPGTRLTVT.

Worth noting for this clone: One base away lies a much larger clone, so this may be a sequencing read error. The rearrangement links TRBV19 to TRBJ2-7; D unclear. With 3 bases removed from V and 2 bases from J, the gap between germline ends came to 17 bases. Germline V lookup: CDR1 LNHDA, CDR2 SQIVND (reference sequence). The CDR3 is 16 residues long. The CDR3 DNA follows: TGTGCCAGTAGTATCAATGGCCCCGAAATAGCCTACGAGCAGTACTTC. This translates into CASSINGPEIAYEQYF.

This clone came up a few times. The CDR3 bases are TGTGCCAGCAGCTTTTGGGGGGAAGAAGGCTACACCTTC. Its translation is CASSFWGEEGYTF. The chain carries TRBV7-8 and TRBJ1-2, with D possibly TRBD1 on 5 matching bases. The V and J ends lost 3 bases and 8 bases respectively, with 13 bases between them. CDR3 size: 13 residues. Germline CDR1 reads SGHVS; CDR2 reads FQNEAQ. Full variable domain (outside the CDR3, taken from reference TRBV7-8 and TRBJ1-2): GAGVSQSPRYKVAKRGQDVALRCDPISGHVSLFWYQQALGQGPEFLTYFQNEAQLDKSGLPSDRFFAERPEGSVSTLKIQRTQQEDSAVYLCASSFWGEEGYTFGSGTRLTVV.

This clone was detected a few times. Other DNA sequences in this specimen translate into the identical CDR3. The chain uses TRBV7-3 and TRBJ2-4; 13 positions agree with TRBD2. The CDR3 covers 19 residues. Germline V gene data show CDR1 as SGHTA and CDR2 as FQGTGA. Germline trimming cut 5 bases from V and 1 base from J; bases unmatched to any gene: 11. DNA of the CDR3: TGTGCCAGCAGCCAAGGACTAGCGGGAGAAGGTTTGGCCAAAAACATTCAGTACTTC. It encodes CASSQGLAGEGLAKNIQYF.

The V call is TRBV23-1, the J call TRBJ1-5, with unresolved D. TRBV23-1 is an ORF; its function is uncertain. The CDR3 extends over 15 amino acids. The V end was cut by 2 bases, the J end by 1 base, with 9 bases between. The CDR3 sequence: CASSQKGQSNQPQHF. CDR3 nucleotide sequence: TGCGCCAGCAGTCAAAAGGGCCAGAGCAATCAGCCCCAGCATTTT.

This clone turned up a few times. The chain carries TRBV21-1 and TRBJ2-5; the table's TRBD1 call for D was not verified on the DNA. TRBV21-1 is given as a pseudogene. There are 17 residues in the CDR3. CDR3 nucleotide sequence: TGTGCCAGCAGCGTCCTAGGGACAGGGACTAAAGAAGAGACCCAGTACTTC. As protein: CASSVLGTGTKEETQYF.

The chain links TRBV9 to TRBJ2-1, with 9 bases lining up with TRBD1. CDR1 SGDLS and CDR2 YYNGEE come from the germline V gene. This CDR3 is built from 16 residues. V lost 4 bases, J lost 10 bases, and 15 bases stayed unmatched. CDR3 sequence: CASSPIPGQGYFEQFF. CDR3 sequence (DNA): TGTGCCAGCAGCCCAATACCGGGACAGGGATACTTCGAGCAGTTCTTC.

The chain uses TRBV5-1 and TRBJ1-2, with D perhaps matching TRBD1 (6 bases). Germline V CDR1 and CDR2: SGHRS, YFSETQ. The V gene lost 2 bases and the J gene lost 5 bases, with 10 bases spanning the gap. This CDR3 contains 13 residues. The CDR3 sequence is CASSFAGDYGYTF. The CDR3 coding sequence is TGCGCCAGCAGCTTTGCAGGGGATTATGGCTACACCTTC.

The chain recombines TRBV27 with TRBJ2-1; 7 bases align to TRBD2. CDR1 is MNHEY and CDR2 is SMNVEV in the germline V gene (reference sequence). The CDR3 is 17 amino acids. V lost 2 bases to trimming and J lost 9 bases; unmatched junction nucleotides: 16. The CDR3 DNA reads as TGTGCCAGCAGTTTACCCCCGGCTTTGCCGGGGAGGGTTGAGCAGTTCTTC. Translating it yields CASSLPPALPGRVEQFF.

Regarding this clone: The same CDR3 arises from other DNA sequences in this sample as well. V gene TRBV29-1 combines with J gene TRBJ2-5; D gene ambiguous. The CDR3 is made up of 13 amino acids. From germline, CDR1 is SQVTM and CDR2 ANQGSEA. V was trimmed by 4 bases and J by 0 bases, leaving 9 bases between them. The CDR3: CSVVGDNQETQYF. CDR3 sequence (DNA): TGCAGCGTTGTAGGTGACAACCAAGAGACCCAGTACTTC.

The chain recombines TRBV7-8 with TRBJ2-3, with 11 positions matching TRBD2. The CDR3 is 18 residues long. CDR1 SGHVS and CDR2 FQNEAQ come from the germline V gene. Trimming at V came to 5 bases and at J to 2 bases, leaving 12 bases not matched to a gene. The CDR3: CASSMGLAGGWDTDTQYF. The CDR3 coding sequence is TGTGCCAGCAGCATGGGGCTAGCGGGAGGTTGGGACACAGATACGCAGTATTTT. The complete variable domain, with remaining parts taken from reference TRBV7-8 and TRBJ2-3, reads GAGVSQSPRYKVAKRGQDVALRCDPISGHVSLFWYQQALGQGPEFLTYFQNEAQLDKSGLPSDRFFAERPEGSVSTLKIQRTQQEDSAVYLCASSMGLAGGWDTDTQYFGPGTRLTVL.

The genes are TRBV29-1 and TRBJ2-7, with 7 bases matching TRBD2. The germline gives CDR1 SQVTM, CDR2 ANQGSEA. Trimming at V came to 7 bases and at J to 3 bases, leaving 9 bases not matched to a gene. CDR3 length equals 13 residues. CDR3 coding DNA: TGCAGCGCTGGGGCGGGAGCTAGCTACGAGCAGTACTTC. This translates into CSAGAGASYEQYF.

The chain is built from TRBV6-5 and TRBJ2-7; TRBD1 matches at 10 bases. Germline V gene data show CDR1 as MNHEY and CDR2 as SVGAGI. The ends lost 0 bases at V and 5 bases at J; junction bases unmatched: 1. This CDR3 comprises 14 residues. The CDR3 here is CASSYSGTGDEQYF. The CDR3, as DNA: TGTGCCAGCAGTTACTCCGGGACAGGGGACGAGCAGTACTTC.

The CDR3 DNA is TGCGCCAGCAGCCAAGGTGCCACCGGGACTAGCGGCACAGATACGCAGTATTTT. Amino acid sequence: CASSQGATGTSGTDTQYF. V is TRBV4-3 and J is TRBJ2-3, with 10 bases aligning to TRBD2. CDR1 and CDR2 from the germline V gene are LGHNA and YSLEER. Trimming at V came to 1 base and at J to 1 base, leaving 8 bases not matched to a gene. The CDR3 sequence is 18 residues long.

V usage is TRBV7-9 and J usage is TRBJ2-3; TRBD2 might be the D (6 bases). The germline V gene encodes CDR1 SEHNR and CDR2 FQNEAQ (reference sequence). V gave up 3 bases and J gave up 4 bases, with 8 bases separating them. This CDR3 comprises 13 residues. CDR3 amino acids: CASSLRDADTQYF. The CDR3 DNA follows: TGTGCCAGCAGCTTGCGGGATGCAGATACGCAGTATTTT.

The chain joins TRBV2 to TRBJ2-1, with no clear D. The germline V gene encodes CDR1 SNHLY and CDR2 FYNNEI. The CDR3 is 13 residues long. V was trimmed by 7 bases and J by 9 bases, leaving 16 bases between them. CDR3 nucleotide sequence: TGTGCCAGCACCCACGGCAGGTCGGGTGAGCAGTTCTTC. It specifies CASTHGRSGEQFF.

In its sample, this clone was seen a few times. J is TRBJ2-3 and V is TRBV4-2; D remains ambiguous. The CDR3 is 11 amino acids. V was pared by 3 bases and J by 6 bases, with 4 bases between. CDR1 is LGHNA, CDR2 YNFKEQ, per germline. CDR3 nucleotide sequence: TGTGCCAGCAGCCAGGGGGATACGCAGTATTTT. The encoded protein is CASSQGDTQYF.

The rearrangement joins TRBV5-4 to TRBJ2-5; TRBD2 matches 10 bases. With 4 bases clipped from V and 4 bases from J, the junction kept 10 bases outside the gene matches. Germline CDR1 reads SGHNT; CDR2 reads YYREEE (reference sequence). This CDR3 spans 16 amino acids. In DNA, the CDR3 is TGTGCCAGCAGCCAAGACTCTAGCGGGAGCCCAGAGACCCAGTACTTC. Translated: CASSQDSSGSPETQYF.